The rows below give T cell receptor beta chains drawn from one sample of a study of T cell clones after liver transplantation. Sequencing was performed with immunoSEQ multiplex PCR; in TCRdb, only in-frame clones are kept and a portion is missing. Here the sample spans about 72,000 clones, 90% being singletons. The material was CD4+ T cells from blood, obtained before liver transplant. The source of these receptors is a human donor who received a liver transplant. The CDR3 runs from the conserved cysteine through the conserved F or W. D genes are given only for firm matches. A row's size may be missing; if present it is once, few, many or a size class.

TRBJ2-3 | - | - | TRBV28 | CASSLSVDGTDTQYF | TGTGCCAGCAGTTTATCCGTTGACGGCACAGATACGCAGTATTTT
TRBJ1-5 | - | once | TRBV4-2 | CASSQEWSGGQPQHF | TGTGCCAGCAGCCAAGAGTGGTCAGGTGGACAGCCCCAGCATTTT
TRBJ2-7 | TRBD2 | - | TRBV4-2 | CASSQDAGGQYEQYF | TGTGCCAGCAGCCAAGATGCGGGAGGGCAATACGAGCAGTACTTC
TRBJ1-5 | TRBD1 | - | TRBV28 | CASSSGQGSQPQHF | TGTGCCAGCAGTTCAGGACAGGGGAGTCAGCCCCAGCATTTT
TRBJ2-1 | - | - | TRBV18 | CASSLLTPSDRIYNEQFF | TGTGCCAGCTCGCTGCTAACTCCTAGCGACAGAATCTACAATGAGCAGTTCTTC
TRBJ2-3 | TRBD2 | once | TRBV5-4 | CASSRKTSGRDTDTQYF | TGTGCCAGCAGCCGCAAGACTAGCGGGAGGGACACAGATACGCAGTATTTT
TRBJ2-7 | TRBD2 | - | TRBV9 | CASSGLAGGPYEQYF | TGTGCCAGCAGCGGGCTAGCGGGAGGGCCCTACGAGCAGTACTTC
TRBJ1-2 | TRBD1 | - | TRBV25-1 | CASSPLPQGNGYTF | TGTGCCAGCAGTCCCCTCCCACAGGGGAATGGCTACACCTTC
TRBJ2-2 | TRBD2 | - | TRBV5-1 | CASSLIPSGLNTGELFF | TGCGCCAGCAGCCTGATCCCTAGCGGCTTGAACACCGGGGAGCTGTTTTTT
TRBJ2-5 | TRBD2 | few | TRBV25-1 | CASSRGLARQETQYF | TGTGCCAGCAGTAGAGGACTAGCGAGACAAGAGACCCAGTACTTC
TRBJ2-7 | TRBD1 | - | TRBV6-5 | CASSKYTGVYEQYF | TGTGCCAGCAGTAAATATACAGGGGTTTACGAGCAGTACTTC
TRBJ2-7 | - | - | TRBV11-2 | CASSPGTTQGQQYF | TGTGCCAGCAGCCCCGGGACCACCCAGGGGCAGCAGTACTTC
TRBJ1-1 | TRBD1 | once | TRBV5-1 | CASSFRGENTEAFF | TGCGCCAGCAGCTTCAGGGGGGAGAACACTGAAGCTTTCTTT
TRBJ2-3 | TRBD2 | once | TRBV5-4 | CASSLEGSGRSTDTQYF | TGTGCCAGCAGCTTGGAAGGTAGCGGGAGAAGCACAGATACGCAGTATTTT
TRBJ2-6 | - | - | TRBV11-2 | CASSFQPSGANVLTF | TGTGCCAGCAGCTTTCAGCCCTCGGGGGCCAACGTCCTGACTTTC
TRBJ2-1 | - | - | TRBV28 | CASSSLPGYEQFF | TGTGCCAGCAGTTCCCTACCGGGTTATGAGCAGTTCTTC
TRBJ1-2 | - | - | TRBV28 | CASRTVDYGYTF | TGTGCCAGCAGGACAGTGGACTATGGCTACACCTTC
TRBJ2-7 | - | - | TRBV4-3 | CASSQDKQTYEQYF | TGCGCCAGCAGCCAAGATAAGCAGACCTACGAGCAGTACTTC
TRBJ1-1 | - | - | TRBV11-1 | CASSLGGGRVNTEAFF | TGTGCCAGCAGCTTAGGTGGAGGGCGGGTGAACACTGAAGCTTTCTTT
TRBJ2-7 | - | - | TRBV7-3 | CASSLNGPPYEQYF | TGTGCCAGCAGCCTAAACGGACCCCCCTACGAGCAGTACTTC
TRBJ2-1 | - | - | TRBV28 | CASIRTPGGELVF | TGTGCCAGCATCCGTACCCCTGGTGGGGAATTGGTCTTC
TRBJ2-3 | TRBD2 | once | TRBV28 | CASNTGLALGDTQYF | TGTGCCAGCAATACTGGACTAGCGCTTGGAGATACGCAGTATTTT
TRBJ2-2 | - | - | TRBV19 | CASSPGKPGELFF | TGTGCCAGTTCACCAGGGAAGCCCGGGGAGCTGTTTTTT
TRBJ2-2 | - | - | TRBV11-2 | CASSPRRPLPFPNTGELFF | TGTGCCAGCAGCCCCAGGCGTCCGCTCCCCTTCCCGAACACCGGGGAGCTGTTTTTT
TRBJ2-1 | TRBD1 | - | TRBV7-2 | CASTQRPGTGGYNEQFF | TGTGCCAGCACTCAGAGGCCGGGTACAGGGGGCTACAATGAGCAGTTCTTC
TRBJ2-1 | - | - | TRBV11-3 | CASSLGNEQFF | TGTGCCAGCAGCTTAGGGAATGAGCAGTTCTTC
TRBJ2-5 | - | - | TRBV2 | CASRRGLIQETQYF | TGTGCCAGCCGGAGAGGTCTAATCCAAGAGACCCAGTACTTC
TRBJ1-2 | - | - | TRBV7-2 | CASSLGQNYGYTF | TGTGCCAGCAGCTTAGGACAGAACTATGGCTACACCTTC
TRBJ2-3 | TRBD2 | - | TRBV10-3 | CAISRGEFGTDTQYF | TGTGCCATCAGCCGGGGGGAGTTCGGCACAGATACGCAGTATTTT
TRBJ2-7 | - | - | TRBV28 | CATTDPGGGYEQYF | TGTGCCACCACAGATCCCGGGGGCGGGTACGAGCAGTACTTC
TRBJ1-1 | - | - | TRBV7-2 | CASSLMGAGNTEAFF | TGTGCCAGCAGCCTCATGGGAGCTGGGAACACTGAAGCTTTCTTT
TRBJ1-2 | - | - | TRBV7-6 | CASSLDAHTNYGYTF | TGTGCCAGCAGCTTAGACGCACATACTAACTATGGCTACACCTTC
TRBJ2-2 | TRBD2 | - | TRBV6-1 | CASRLAPFTGELFF | TGTGCCAGCAGACTAGCGCCGTTCACCGGGGAGCTGTTTTTT
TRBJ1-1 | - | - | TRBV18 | CASSPDTEAFF | TGTGCCAGCTCACCGGACACTGAAGCTTTCTTT
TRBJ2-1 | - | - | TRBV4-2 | CASSQEATSSYNEQFF | TGTGCCAGCAGCCAAGAGGCCACGAGCTCCTACAATGAGCAGTTCTTC
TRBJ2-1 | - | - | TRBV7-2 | CASSFEGGEQFF | TGTGCCAGCAGCTTTGAGGGTGGCGAGCAGTTCTTC
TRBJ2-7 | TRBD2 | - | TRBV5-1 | CASRWVAGVGEQYF | TGCGCCAGCAGATGGGTAGCGGGAGTGGGGGAGCAGTACTTC
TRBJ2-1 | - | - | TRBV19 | CASSPWDVSSYNEQFF | TGTGCCAGTAGTCCTTGGGACGTCAGCTCCTACAATGAGCAGTTCTTC
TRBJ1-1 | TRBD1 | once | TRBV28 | CASTITGQATEAFF | TGTGCCAGCACCATCACAGGACAGGCCACTGAAGCTTTCTTT
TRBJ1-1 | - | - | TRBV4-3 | CASSQVEGTTEAFF | TGCGCCAGCAGCCAAGTGGAGGGCACCACTGAAGCTTTCTTT
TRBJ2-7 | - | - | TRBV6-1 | CASSEARLSLYEQYF | TGTGCCAGCAGTGAAGCCCGCCTATCTCTCTACGAGCAGTACTTC